This entry describes one T cell receptor (beta chain). The data originate from a study of blood T cell repertoires in COVID-19. The wider study: T cells, B-cell-depleted T cells, or PBMCs provided the cDNA or gDNA that served as material.

From germline, CDR1 is LGHDT and CDR2 YNNKEL (reference sequence). This CDR3 has 12 amino acids. Deletions cut 5 bases from V and 14 bases from J, with 17 bases between. As originally analysed: Reference gene primer amplification in the assay estimated nucleated cell counts. Some clones are missing from TCRdb's copy, which holds only in-frame ones; the method was immunoSEQ multiplex PCR. V and J calls and clone size are given by that table; D and trimming were obtained from the DNA. The sample shows 150,000 to 200,000 clones, approximately 85% of them seen only once. The V call is TRBV3-1 (or the pseudogene TRBV3-2), the J call TRBJ2-3; tentative D call: TRBD2 (7 bases). The sequenced sample consisted of peripheral blood. The sequence was obtained from a man in his 60s with active or convalescent COVID-19. The CDR3 loop is CASSIGGGLTYF. CDR3 in DNA: TGTGCCAGCAGCATAGGGGGGGGCCTCACGTATTTT.